A single sample gave rise to the 26 T cell receptor beta chains below, sequenced in a study of cytomegalovirus exposure and HLA in healthy donors. The PCR made use of 60 Vbeta and 13 Jbeta primers. Some clones are missing from TCRdb's copy, which holds only in-frame ones; the method was immunoSEQ multiplex PCR. The table includes some 120,000 clones, under 85% detected once. Sequenced material: PBMCs. These receptors all stem from a woman between 40 and 50 years old in good health and CMV-seropositive.

Points on this clone: A read error may account for a junction end that differs from germline. V gene TRBV7-9 combines with J gene TRBJ2-7; D is perhaps TRBD2 (5 bases). Germline V CDR1 and CDR2: SEHNR, FQNEAQ (reference sequence). This CDR3 spans 14 amino acids. CDR3 bases: TGTGCCAGCAGCCTAGCCGGTCTCTCCTACGAGCAGTACTTC. Its protein product is CASSLAGLSYEQYF.

The chain carries TRBV5-1 and TRBJ2-1, with D perhaps matching TRBD1 (5 bases). The germline gives CDR1 SGHRS, CDR2 YFSETQ. The CDR3 has 14 amino acids. Between the trimmed V and J ends, which lost 0 bases and 7 bases, there was a span of 11 bases. The CDR3 is CASSLDGGANEQFF. The DNA of the CDR3 is TGCGCCAGCAGCTTGGATGGTGGGGCGAATGAGCAGTTCTTC. The full variable domain, in which reference TRBV5-1 and TRBJ2-1 provide the parts outside the CDR3, is KAGVTQTPRYLIKTRGQQVTLSCSPISGHRSVSWYQQTPGQGLQFLFEYFSETQRNKGNFPGRFSGRQFSNSRSEMNVSTLELGDSALYLCASSLDGGANEQFFGPGTRLTVL.

The rearrangement joins TRBV19 to TRBJ2-1; 7 bases agree with TRBD2. There are 15 residues in the CDR3. V lost 5 bases and J lost 8; bases outside the gene matches: 12. Per germline, CDR1 LNHDA and CDR2 SQIVND (reference sequence). CDR3 in DNA: TGTGCCAGTAGTTCCCCGGGACCCCGGGGGGATGAGCAGTTCTTC. This encodes CASSSPGPRGDEQFF.

This sequence joins TRBV28 and TRBJ1-1, with D unresolved. This CDR3 comprises 15 residues. The germline CDR1 and CDR2 sequences are MDHEN and SYDVKM. Trimming removed 2 bases from V and 5 bases from J, with 15 bases in between. CDR3 loop: CASSLVLLVRTEAFF. The CDR3 bases are TGTGCCAGCAGTTTAGTCCTTTTAGTGAGGACTGAAGCTTTCTTT. Variable domain in full (rest from reference TRBV28 and TRBJ1-1): DVKVTQSSRYLVKRTGEKVFLECVQDMDHENMFWYRQDPGLGLRLIYFSYDVKMKEKGDIPEGYSVSREKKERFSLILESASTNQTSMYLCASSLVLLVRTEAFFGQGTRLTVV.

This rearrangement joins TRBV19 to TRBJ1-5; D ambiguous. V lost 3 bases, J lost 0 bases, and 12 bases lay in between. The germline gives CDR1 LNHDA, CDR2 SQIVND (reference sequence). The CDR3 extends over 16 amino acids. This CDR3 is CASSISWGDSNQPQHF. The CDR3 nucleotides are TGTGCCAGTAGTATTTCATGGGGAGATAGCAATCAGCCCCAGCATTTT.

V gene TRBV6-1 combines with J gene TRBJ1-3; D is unresolved. Germline loops: CDR1 MNHNS, CDR2 SASEGT. Between the trimmed V and J ends, which lost 1 base and 0 bases, there was a span of 7 bases. The CDR3 extends over 15 amino acids. CDR3 region: CASSEGPNSGNTIYF. The CDR3 DNA is TGTGCCAGCAGTGAAGGCCCTAACTCTGGAAACACCATATATTTT.

The chain links TRBV19 to TRBJ1-2; 8 bases match TRBD1. The CDR3 consists of 16 residues. The trim removed 5 bases at V and 0 bases at J, leaving 8 bases unmatched. Germline V lookup: CDR1 LNHDA, CDR2 SQIVND (reference sequence). Here the CDR3 reads CASSSPGQASNYGYTF. The CDR3 nucleotides are TGTGCCAGTAGTTCTCCGGGACAGGCGTCTAACTATGGCTACACCTTC.

The rearrangement joins TRBV19 to TRBJ1-2, with a possible D match to TRBD1 (6 bases). Trimming pared 11 bases from V and 2 bases from J, leaving 15 bases between. This CDR3 is built from 13 residues. Per the germline V gene, CDR1 is LNHDA and CDR2 is SQIVND (reference sequence). The CDR3 is CAVEDRPNYGYTF. DNA for the CDR3: TGTGCCGTCGAAGACAGGCCGAACTATGGCTACACCTTC.

The chain joins TRBV27 to TRBJ2-2; 7 bases are a match to TRBD1. The germline CDR1 and CDR2 sequences are MNHEY and SMNVEV (reference sequence). V was pared by 7 bases and J by 5 bases, with 7 bases of the junction left unmatched. This CDR3 has 14 residues. As DNA, the CDR3 is TGTGCCAGCATGGAGACAGGGCTAACCGGGGAGCTGTTTTTT. Amino acids: CASMETGLTGELFF.

About this clone itself: One end of the junction does not line up with germline, which may come from a read error. The V call is TRBV7-7, the J call TRBJ1-3; D possibly corresponds to TRBD1 (6 bases). This CDR3 has 15 amino acids. The germline CDR1 and CDR2 sequences are SSHAT and FNYEAQ (reference sequence). CDR3 in amino acids: CASILRGGRGNTIYF. CDR3 nucleotides: TGTGCTAGCATCCTTAGGGGGGGTCGCGGAAACACCATATATTTT. Combining the CDR3 with reference TRBV7-7 and TRBJ1-3 gives the whole variable domain GAGVSQSPRYKVTKRGQDVTLRCDPISSHATLYWYQQALGQGPEFLTYFNYEAQPDKSGLPSDRFSAERPEGSISTLTIQRTEQRDSAMYRCASILRGGRGNTIYFGEGSWLTVV.

This chain uses TRBV6-5 with TRBJ1-3; D remains unclear. Germline V lookup: CDR1 MNHEY, CDR2 SVGAGI. The CDR3 extends over 13 amino acids. Trimming took off 6 bases at V and 5 bases at J, with 11 bases between the two ends. The CDR3 protein is CASRPDTRNTIYF. CDR3 sequence (DNA): TGTGCCAGCAGACCCGACACCCGAAACACCATATATTTT.

The table lists this clone with a count of one. This chain connects TRBV9 to TRBJ2-1; 8 bases fit TRBD2. Losses at the gene ends were 4 bases for V and 6 bases for J; bases not matched to a gene: 6. The germline gives CDR1 SGDLS, CDR2 YYNGEE. CDR3 length equals 14 residues. The CDR3: CASSSSGTGNEQFF. DNA of the CDR3: TGTGCCAGCAGCAGTAGCGGGACGGGCAATGAGCAGTTCTTC. Full variable domain (missing parts from reference TRBV9 and TRBJ2-1): DSGVTQTPKHLITATGQRVTLRCSPRSGDLSVYWYQQSLDQGLQFLIQYYNGEERAKGNILERFSAQQFPDLHSELNLSSLELGDSALYFCASSSSGTGNEQFFGPGTRLTVL.

This clone is medium-sized. This chain links TRBV2 with TRBJ2-2, with 7 bases fitting TRBD2. V gave up 6 bases and J gave up 13 bases; unmatched junction bases: 11. This CDR3 comprises 13 residues. Germline CDR1 reads SNHLY; CDR2 reads FYNNEI. CDR3 loop: CASRGGLGVGLFF. The CDR3 DNA reads as TGTGCCAGCAGGGGTGGACTAGGGGTCGGGCTGTTTTTT.

J is TRBJ1-1 and V is TRBV7-2; D remains ambiguous. This CDR3 is 11 amino acids long. V was clipped by 1 base and J by 8 bases, with 5 bases between them. Germline V gene data show CDR1 as SGHTA and CDR2 as FQGNSA. CDR3 sequence reads: CASSLGREAFF. The CDR3, as DNA: TGTGCCAGCAGCTTAGGCAGGGAAGCTTTCTTT.

V usage is TRBV9 and J usage is TRBJ2-5; D gene unclear. Germline V CDR1 and CDR2: SGDLS, YYNGEE. The CDR3 runs 13 residues. Trimming stripped 4 bases from V and 5 bases from J, with 12 bases between. CDR3 protein: CASSPSLRETQYF. The DNA for the CDR3 is TGTGCCAGCAGCCCGTCCCTCAGGGAGACCCAGTACTTC.

In its sample, this clone was seen a few times. This sequence joins TRBV4-1 and TRBJ1-2; 9 bases match TRBD1. This CDR3 has 16 amino acids. Unmatched junction bases numbered 13, after V lost 3 bases and J lost 8 bases. Germline V lookup: CDR1 MGHRA, CDR2 YSYEKL. The CDR3: CASSHARGQGILGYTF. In nucleotides, the CDR3 is TGCGCCAGCAGCCATGCTAGGGGACAGGGAATCTTGGGCTACACCTTC.

This chain links TRBV9 with TRBJ2-7; a possible D gene is TRBD1 (6 bases). The CDR3 length is 14 residues. V was cut by 4 bases and J by 0 bases, with 11 bases left in between. Germline loops: CDR1 SGDLS, CDR2 YYNGEE. The CDR3 nucleotides read TGTGCCAGCAGCCAGACAGGTTTCTCCTACGAGCAGTACTTC. Encoded protein: CASSQTGFSYEQYF. Full variable domain (rest looked up from reference TRBV9 and TRBJ2-7): DSGVTQTPKHLITATGQRVTLRCSPRSGDLSVYWYQQSLDQGLQFLIQYYNGEERAKGNILERFSAQQFPDLHSELNLSSLELGDSALYFCASSQTGFSYEQYFGPGTRLTVT.

The rearrangement uses TRBV13 and TRBJ2-5, with 9 bases aligning to TRBD1. The CDR3 loop spans 15 amino acids. Trimming took 5 bases from V and 5 from J; bases not matched to a gene: 9. The germline V gene encodes CDR1 PRHDT and CDR2 FYEKMQ (reference sequence). The CDR3: CASSINRGLQETQYF. CDR3 DNA sequence: TGTGCCAGCAGCATCAACAGGGGGCTTCAGGAGACCCAGTACTTC. Combining the CDR3 with reference TRBV13 and TRBJ2-5 gives the whole variable domain AAGVIQSPRHLIKEKRETATLKCYPIPRHDTVYWYQQGPGQDPQFLISFYEKMQSDKGSIPDRFSAQQFSDYHSELNMSSLELGDSALYFCASSINRGLQETQYFGPGTRLLVL.

V usage is TRBV4-1 and J usage is TRBJ2-2, with 9 bases lining up with TRBD2. CDR3 length: 18 residues. V shed 4 bases and J 4 bases; nucleotides not matched to a gene: 13. Germline V gene data show CDR1 as MGHRA and CDR2 as YSYEKL. The CDR3 region is CASSPTSGTSRPTGELFF. CDR3 in DNA: TGCGCCAGCAGCCCGACCTCCGGGACTAGCAGACCCACCGGGGAGCTGTTTTTT.

The chain combines TRBV11-2 with TRBJ2-1; 11 nucleotides align to TRBD2. Germline CDR1 reads SGHAT; CDR2 reads FQNNGV. J lost 5 bases, V lost 5 bases, and 8 bases had no gene match. This CDR3 has 16 amino acids. The CDR3 bases are TGTGCCAGCAGCCTGGGTAGCGGGAGGGAACACAATGAGCAGTTCTTC. It yields the protein CASSLGSGREHNEQFF.

The V and J genes are TRBV29-1 and TRBJ2-2; TRBD1 agrees at 12 bases. Germline V gene data show CDR1 as SQVTM and CDR2 as ANQGSEA. Unmatched junction bases numbered 10, after V lost 6 bases and J lost 5 bases. This CDR3 contains 16 residues. CDR3 nucleotides: TGCAGCGTAGTAAAGGGACAGGGGGCGTTTACCGGGGAGCTGTTTTTT. Translated, it gives CSVVKGQGAFTGELFF.

The rearrangement links TRBV11-3 to TRBJ2-5; the match to TRBD2 covers 11 bases. Germline CDR1 SGHNT, CDR2 YENEEA. The CDR3 has 15 amino acids. V shed 4 bases and J 4 bases; nucleotides not matched to a gene: 5. Written as DNA, the CDR3 is TGTGCCAGCAGCTCCTCCGGACTAGCGGGAGAGACCCAGTACTTC. Translating it yields CASSSSGLAGETQYF. Variable domain in full (rest from reference TRBV11-3 and TRBJ2-5): EAGVVQSPRYKIIEKKQPVAFWCNPISGHNTLYWYLQNLGQGPELLIRYENEEAVDDSQLPKDRFSAERLKGVDSTLKIQPAELGDSAVYLCASSSSGLAGETQYFGPGTRLLVL.

The chain links TRBV18 to TRBJ2-5; tentative D call: TRBD1 (6 bases). Germline-derived CDR1 and CDR2 are KGHSH and LQKENI. V lost 5 bases and J lost 1, with 17 bases in between. The CDR3 sequence is 16 residues long. The chain's CDR3 is CASSSYMDSVQETQYF. The CDR3 nucleotides are TGTGCCAGCTCATCCTATATGGACAGTGTCCAAGAGACCCAGTACTTC.

V and J are TRBV2 and TRBJ2-5; 7 nucleotides agree with TRBD1. Germline CDR1 SNHLY, CDR2 FYNNEI. The CDR3 length is 15 residues. Trimming took 5 bases from V and 2 from J; bases not matched to a gene: 8. Here the CDR3 DNA reads TGTGCCAGCAGTTTTATTGGACAGGCTCAAGAGACCCAGTACTTC. It specifies CASSFIGQAQETQYF. The variable domain in full, with the rest retrieved from reference TRBV2 and TRBJ2-5, is EPEVTQTPSHQVTQMGQEVILRCVPISNHLYFYWYRQILGQKVEFLVSFYNNEISEKSEIFDDQFSVERPDGSNFTLKIRSTKLEDSAMYFCASSFIGQAQETQYFGPGTRLLVL.

The table lists this clone with a few counts. This chain's CDR3 is CASSKKTSLAGQYNEQFF. CDR3 nucleotides: TGTGCCAGCAGCAAGAAAACATCCTTAGCGGGGCAATACAATGAGCAGTTCTTC. This sequence joins TRBV7-3 and TRBJ2-1; 8 bases map to TRBD2. J was trimmed by 4 bases and V by 5 bases; bases with no gene match: 16. The CDR3 loop spans 18 amino acids. Per the germline V gene, CDR1 is SGHTA and CDR2 is FQGTGA.

In nucleotides, the CDR3 is TGTGCCAGCAGCCATAGGGACAGAATGAACACTGAAGCTTTCTTT. Its translation is CASSHRDRMNTEAFF. The chain combines TRBV14 with TRBJ1-1; the match to TRBD1 covers 7 bases. V trimming: 3 bases; J trimming: 0 bases; junction bases outside the gene matches: 4. The CDR3 is 15 amino acids. From germline, CDR1 is SGHDN and CDR2 FVKESK.